Listed below are T cell receptor beta chains from one sample, sequenced in a study of blood T cell repertoires in COVID-19. Sequenced by immunoSEQ multiplex PCR; TCRdb stores in-frame clones only, minus some. Here the sample spans nearly 200,000 clones, around 90% being singletons. The sample taken for sequencing was PBMCs or T cells enriched from blood (not recorded which). These receptors all come from a woman between 18 and 29 years old who had recovered from COVID-19. CDR3s include the opening cysteine and the closing phenylalanine or tryptophan. D genes are given only for firm matches. Part of the rows lack a size; the others show once, few, many or a class for expanded clones.

>TRBD2|TRBJ2-2|NA|TRBV6-4|17
CASSEIWTSVITGELFF
TGTGCCAGCAGTGAAATTTGGACTAGCGTTATCACCGGGGAGCTGTTTTTT
>TRBD1|TRBJ2-7|once|TRBV6-5|16
CASSYSLRDREYEQYF
TGTGCCAGCAGTTACTCGCTCCGGGACAGGGAATACGAGCAGTACTTC
>NA|TRBJ1-1|NA|TRBV27|14
CASTPRGQNTEAFF
TGTGCCAGTACACCTCGGGGACAGAACACTGAAGCTTTCTTT
>TRBD2|TRBJ2-3|NA|TRBV6-1|14
CASSDSGGADTQYF
TGTGCCAGCAGTGATAGCGGGGGGGCAGATACGCAGTATTTT
>TRBD2|TRBJ2-2|NA|TRBV5-1|20
CASSLNRGGILRTNTGELFF
TGCGCCAGCAGCTTGAATCGCGGGGGGATACTGCGGACGAACACCGGGGAGCTGTTTTTT
>NA|TRBJ1-5|NA|TRBV5-6|14
CASSLSGSNQPQHF
TGTGCCAGCAGCTTGTCAGGGTCCAATCAGCCCCAGCATTTT
>NA|TRBJ1-1|NA|TRBV7-9|15
CASSLGQGIGTEAFF
TGTGCCAGCAGCTTAGGGCAGGGGATTGGAACTGAAGCTTTCTTT
>TRBD1|TRBJ1-5|once|TRBV2|15
CASTSVSYRGQPQHF
TGTGCCAGCACCTCTGTGAGTTACAGGGGGCAGCCCCAGCATTTT
>NA|TRBJ1-2|NA|TRBV3-1/TRBV3-2|13
CASSHLTTGGYTF
TGTGCCAGCAGCCACCTAACGACGGGGGGCTACACCTTC
>NA|TRBJ2-7|NA|TRBV6-5|11
CASSSGDEQYF
TGTGCCAGCAGTTCGGGGGACGAGCAGTACTTC
>TRBD1|TRBJ1-3|NA|TRBV7-9|16
CASSSETGYSGNTIYF
TGTGCCAGCAGCTCGGAGACAGGGTACTCTGGAAACACCATATATTTT
>NA|TRBJ1-5|few|TRBV19|14
CASSLWDTNQPQHF
TGTGCCAGTAGTCTATGGGACACGAATCAGCCCCAGCATTTT
>NA|TRBJ2-7|NA|TRBV18|14
CASSPQVREDEQYF
TGTGCCAGCTCACCACAAGTCAGGGAGGACGAGCAGTACTTC
>NA|TRBJ1-1|NA|TRBV13|15
CASSHSNTGQTEAFF
TGTGCCAGCAGCCATTCGAATACAGGGCAGACTGAAGCTTTCTTT